This T cell receptor beta chain was found in a study of cytomegalovirus exposure and HLA in healthy donors. Primers included in the PCR were 60 Vbeta and 13 Jbeta primers. Libraries were prepared by immunoSEQ multiplex PCR; TCRdb keeps only in-frame clonotypes and omits some of them. This sample carries some 91,000 clones, around nine tenths of them seen once, and the ten largest clones take over 8.5%. The CDR3 consists of 14 residues. Germline V gene lookup returns CDR1 LNHDA and CDR2 SQIVND (reference sequence). V dropped 0 bases and J dropped 8 bases, with 11 bases sitting between them. Study results and caveats: Some segments of the V type, notably TRBV6-2 and TRBV6-3, were excluded as indistinguishable. Per published reports, the classifier diagnosed cytomegalovirus status with high specificity and sensitivity.

Worth noting for this clone: Its antigen remains unknown.

The sequencing sample was made of PBMCs. This clonotype originated in a man aged 30 to 39 in good health and CMV-seropositive. The chain is built from TRBV19 and TRBJ2-1; tentative D call: TRBD2 (5 bases). As DNA, the CDR3 is TGTGCCAGTAGTATAGAACGGCCGGAGGATGAGCAGTTCTTC. Encoded protein: CASSIERPEDEQFF.